This T cell receptor beta chain was recovered during a study of post-analysis software for immune sequencing data. Study overall: Disease courses included relapsing-remitting, secondary progressive and progressive-relapsing multiple sclerosis.

This clonotype was counted a single time. The antigen remains undetermined. Libraries were made from TCR beta cDNA, and they carried unique molecular identifiers. Some 500,000 cDNA molecules were recovered from an input of roughly 0.85 to 10 million T cells. TCRdb re-derived calls from the PCR reads in MiXCR, one entry per CDR3 protein. The data show approximately 730,000 distinct CDR3 sequences, around 42% seen once. Findings and caveats of the study: People with multiple sclerosis had a significantly lower normalized Chao1 diversity than controls did. Batch-matched samples strongly co-clustered by F measure.

The clonotype originates from a girl under 18 with multiple sclerosis. Sequencing input: blood.

CDR3 DNA sequence: TGTGCCAGCAGCCAAGGGTACAGGGGGGGATACGAGCAGTACTTC. Translating it yields CASSQGYRGGYEQYF. This sequence joins TRBV14 and TRBJ2-4; the D gene is possibly TRBD1 (8 bases). The J call may be incorrect, as the DNA end agrees better with TRBJ2-7. This CDR3 is built from 15 residues. CDR1 is SGHDN and CDR2 is FVKESK in the germline V gene.